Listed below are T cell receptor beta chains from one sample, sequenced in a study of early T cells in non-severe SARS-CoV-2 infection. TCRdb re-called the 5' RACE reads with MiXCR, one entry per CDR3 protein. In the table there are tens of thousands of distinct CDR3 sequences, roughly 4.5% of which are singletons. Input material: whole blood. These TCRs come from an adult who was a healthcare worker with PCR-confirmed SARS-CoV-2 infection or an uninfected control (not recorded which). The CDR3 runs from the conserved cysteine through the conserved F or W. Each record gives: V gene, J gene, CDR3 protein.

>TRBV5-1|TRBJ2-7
CASSLGRGAEVQYF
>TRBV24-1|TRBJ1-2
CATSDKANYGYTF
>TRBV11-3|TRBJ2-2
CASSMGQNTGELFF
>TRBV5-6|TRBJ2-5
CASSLGGRARETQYF
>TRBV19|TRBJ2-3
CASRISSGRTDTQYF
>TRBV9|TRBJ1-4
CASSVGNRNEKLFF
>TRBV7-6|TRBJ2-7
CASSYDIESYEQYF
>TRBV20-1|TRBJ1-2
CSAGTEIYGYTF
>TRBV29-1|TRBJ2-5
CSVENSRGTQYF
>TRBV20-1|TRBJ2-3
CSAPRGSGIQGQYF
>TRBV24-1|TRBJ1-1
CATSGNSNTEAFF
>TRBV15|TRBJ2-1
CATQVLAGISYNEQFF
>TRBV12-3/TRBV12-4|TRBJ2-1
CASSFPGQHSYNEQFF
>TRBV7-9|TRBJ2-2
CASSFGGSGELFF
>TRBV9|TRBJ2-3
CASSVEQGITDTQYF
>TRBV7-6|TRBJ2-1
CASSLTGGPDNEQFF
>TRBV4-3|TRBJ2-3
CASSQDLAGGLLTDTQYF
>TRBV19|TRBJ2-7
CASSNPGMGTGDYEQYF
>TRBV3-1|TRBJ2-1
CASSLISYNEQFF
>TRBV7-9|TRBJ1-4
CASSHYPGTTNEKLFF
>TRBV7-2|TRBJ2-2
CASSTYRNTGELFF
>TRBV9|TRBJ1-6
CASSVATGSSPLHF
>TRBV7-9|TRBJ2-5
CASSFGVAGGQETQYF
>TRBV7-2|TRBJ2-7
CASSFTATLSYEQYF
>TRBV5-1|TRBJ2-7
CASSLGPGVYEQYF
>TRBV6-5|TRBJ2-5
CASSYLQTQYF
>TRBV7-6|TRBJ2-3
CASSSPPGQRTDTQYF
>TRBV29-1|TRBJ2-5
CSVEEAGGVQETQYF
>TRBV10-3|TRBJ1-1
CAIQGNLDTEAFF
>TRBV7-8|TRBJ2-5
CASSVHQRLQETQYF
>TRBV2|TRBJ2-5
CASSEDFGRLQETQYF
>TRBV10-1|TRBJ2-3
CASSELADTQYF
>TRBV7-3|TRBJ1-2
CASSPSGIKGGYTF
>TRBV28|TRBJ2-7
CASSDEPYEQYF
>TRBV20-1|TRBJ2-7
CSASPGGPAEQYF
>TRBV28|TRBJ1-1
CATISADTEAFF
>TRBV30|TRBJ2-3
CAWSGSGFNTQYF
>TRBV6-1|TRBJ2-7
CASSEKGGTIGSGQYF
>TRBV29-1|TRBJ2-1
CSVGRRLANNEQFF
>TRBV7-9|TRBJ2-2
CASSPGGGELFF
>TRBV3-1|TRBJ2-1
CASSQGVSAGGYNEQFF
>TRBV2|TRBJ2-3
CASSKLAGEEDTQYF
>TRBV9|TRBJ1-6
CASSGGSSYNSPLHF
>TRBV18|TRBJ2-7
CASSPTGMGPYEQYF
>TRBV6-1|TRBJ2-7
CASSEFYEQYF
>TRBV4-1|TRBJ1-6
CASSHLLNGPGSPLHF